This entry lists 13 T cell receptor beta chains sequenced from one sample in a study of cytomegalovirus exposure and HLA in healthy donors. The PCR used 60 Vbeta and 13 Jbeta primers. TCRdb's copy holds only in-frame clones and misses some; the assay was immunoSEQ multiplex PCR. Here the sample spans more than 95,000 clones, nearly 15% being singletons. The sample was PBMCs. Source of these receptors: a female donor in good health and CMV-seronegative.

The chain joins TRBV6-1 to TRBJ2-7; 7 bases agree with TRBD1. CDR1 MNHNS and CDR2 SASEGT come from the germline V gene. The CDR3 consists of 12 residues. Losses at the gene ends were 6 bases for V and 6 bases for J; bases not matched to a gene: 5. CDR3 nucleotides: TGTGCCAGCAGCGAGACAGGGAGCGAGCAGTACTTC. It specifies CASSETGSEQYF.

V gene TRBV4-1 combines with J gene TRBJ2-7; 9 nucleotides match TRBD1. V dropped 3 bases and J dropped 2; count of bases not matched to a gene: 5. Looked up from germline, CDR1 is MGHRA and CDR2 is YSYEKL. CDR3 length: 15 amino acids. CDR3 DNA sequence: TGCGCCAGCAGCCAGACCGGGACAGGGACCTACGAGCAGTACTTC. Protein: CASSQTGTGTYEQYF.

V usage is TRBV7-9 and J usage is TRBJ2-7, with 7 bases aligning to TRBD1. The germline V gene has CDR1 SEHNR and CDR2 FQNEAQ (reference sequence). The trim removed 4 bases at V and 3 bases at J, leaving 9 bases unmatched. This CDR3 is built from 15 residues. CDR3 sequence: CASSSARGQNYEQYF. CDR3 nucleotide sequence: TGTGCCAGCAGCTCCGCCCGGGGACAGAACTACGAGCAGTACTTC.

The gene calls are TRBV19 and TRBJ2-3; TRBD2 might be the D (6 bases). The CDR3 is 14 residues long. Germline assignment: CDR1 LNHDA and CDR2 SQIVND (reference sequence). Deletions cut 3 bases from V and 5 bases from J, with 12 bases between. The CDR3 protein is CASSIPSARDTQYF. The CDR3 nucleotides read TGTGCCAGTAGTATCCCTAGCGCGAGAGATACGCAGTATTTT.

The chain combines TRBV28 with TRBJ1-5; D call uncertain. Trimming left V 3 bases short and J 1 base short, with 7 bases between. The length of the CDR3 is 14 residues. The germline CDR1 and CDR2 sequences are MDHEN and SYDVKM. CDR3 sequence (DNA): TGTGCCAGCAGTTTCTGGCAGAGCAATCAGCCCCAGCATTTT. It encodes CASSFWQSNQPQHF.

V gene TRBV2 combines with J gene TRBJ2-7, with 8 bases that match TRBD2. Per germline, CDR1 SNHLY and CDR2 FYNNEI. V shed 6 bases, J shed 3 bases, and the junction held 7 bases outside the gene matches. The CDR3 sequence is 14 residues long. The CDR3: CASRATSGYYEQYF. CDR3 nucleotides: TGTGCCAGCAGGGCAACTAGCGGTTACTACGAGCAGTACTTC. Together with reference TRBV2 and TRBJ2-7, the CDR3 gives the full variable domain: EPEVTQTPSHQVTQMGQEVILRCVPISNHLYFYWYRQILGQKVEFLVSFYNNEISEKSEIFDDQFSVERPDGSNFTLKIRSTKLEDSAMYFCASRATSGYYEQYFGPGTRLTVT.

CDR3 in amino acids: CSSSGLAEQFF. The CDR3 region has the DNA TGCAGTTCGTCCGGACTAGCTGAGCAGTTCTTC. This chain links TRBV20-1 with TRBJ2-1, with 8 bases lining up with TRBD2. The trim removed 8 bases at V and 9 bases at J, leaving 6 bases unmatched. Germline lookup yields CDR1 DFQATT and CDR2 SNEGSKA (reference sequence). The CDR3 consists of 11 residues.

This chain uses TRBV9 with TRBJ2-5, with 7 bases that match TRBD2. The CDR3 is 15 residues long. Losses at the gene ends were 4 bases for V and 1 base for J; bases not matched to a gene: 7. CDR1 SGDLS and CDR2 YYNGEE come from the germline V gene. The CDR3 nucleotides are TGTGCCAGCAGCCTTCAGGCGGGAGTCCAAGAGACCCAGTACTTC. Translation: CASSLQAGVQETQYF.

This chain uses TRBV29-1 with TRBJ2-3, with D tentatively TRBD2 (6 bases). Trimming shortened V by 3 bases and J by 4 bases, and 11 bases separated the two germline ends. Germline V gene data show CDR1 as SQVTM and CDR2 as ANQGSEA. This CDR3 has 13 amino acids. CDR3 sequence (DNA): TGCAGCGTTGACGGGAGTGGGTCAGATACGCAGTATTTT. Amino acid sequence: CSVDGSGSDTQYF.

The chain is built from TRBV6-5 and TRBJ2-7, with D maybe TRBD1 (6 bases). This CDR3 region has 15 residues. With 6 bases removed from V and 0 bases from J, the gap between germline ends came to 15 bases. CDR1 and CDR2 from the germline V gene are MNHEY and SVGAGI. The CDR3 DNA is TGTGCCAGCAGCCCACAGGGAACTCTCTCCTACGAGCAGTACTTC. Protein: CASSPQGTLSYEQYF.

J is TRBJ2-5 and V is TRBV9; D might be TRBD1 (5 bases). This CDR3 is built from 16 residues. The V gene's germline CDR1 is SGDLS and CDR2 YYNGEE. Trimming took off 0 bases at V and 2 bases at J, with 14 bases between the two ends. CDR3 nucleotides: TGTGCCAGCAGCGTAGAGGGGATCATCGATCAAGAGACCCAGTACTTC. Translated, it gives CASSVEGIIDQETQYF.

CDR3 loop: CASSQSAGGGETQYF. CDR3 nucleotide sequence: TGCGCCAGCAGCCAATCAGCGGGGGGAGGAGAGACCCAGTACTTC. The chain recombines TRBV4-3 with TRBJ2-5, with 9 nucleotides matching TRBD2. Germline values: CDR1 LGHNA, CDR2 YSLEER. The J segment lost 4 bases and the V segment lost 2 bases, leaving 5 bases of the junction unmatched. The CDR3 sequence is 15 residues long.

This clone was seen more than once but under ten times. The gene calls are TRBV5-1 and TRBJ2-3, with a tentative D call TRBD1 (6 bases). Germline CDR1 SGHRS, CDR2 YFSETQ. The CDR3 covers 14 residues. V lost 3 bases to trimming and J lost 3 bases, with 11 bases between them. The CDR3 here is CASSYLGATDTQYF. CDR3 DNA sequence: TGCGCCAGCAGCTACTTGGGGGCAACAGATACGCAGTATTTT.